This TCR beta chain was identified in a study of blood T cells in healthy people across ages. PBMCs, at least 7 million per sample, were isolated. The second PCR ran about 6 to 12 cycles with a sample-barcoded 5' primer and J-beta primers. TCRdb used MiXCR to reprocess the 5' RACE reads, holding one entry per CDR3 protein. Found here are 760,000 or so distinct CDR3 sequences, around 25% of them singletons; the top ten hold 9.4%. On this clonotype itself: The target antigen is unknown.

The study, taken as a whole, reports: Estimates drawn from one million T cells were deemed to understate diversity. Per million T cells, TCR beta diversity dropped roughly linearly as age increased.

The CDR3 spans 16 residues. Trimming cost V 4 bases and J 2 bases; bases outside gene matches: 9. The V gene's germline CDR1 is SGHKS and CDR2 YYEKEE (reference sequence). These data also formed part of another study, on T cells of mothers and their children. That work states: With unrelated pairs as the comparison, related mother-child pairs had a slightly higher overlap that was not significant.

Sequenced material: blood. The receptor was isolated from a boy under 18 in good health. This chain connects TRBV5-5 to TRBJ2-5; TRBD2 aligns across 9 bases. The DNA for the CDR3 is TGTGCCAGCAGCCCCCGACTAGCGGAGCAACAAGAGACCCAGTACTTC. This codes for CASSPRLAEQQETQYF.